Reported below is one T cell receptor beta chain. Germline V gene data show CDR1 as SGHTS and CDR2 as YDEGEE. This CDR3 is 15 amino acids long. V shed 3 bases and J shed 0 bases, with 10 bases lying between them. Repertoires were generated with immunoSEQ multiplex PCR, while TCRdb's copy carries only in-frame clones and drops some. This sample has 40,000 to 55,000 clones, with approximately 95% found just once. The material sequenced was PBMCs. The TCR sequence derives from a man aged 40-49 years with rheumatoid arthritis. The rearrangement uses TRBV5-8 and TRBJ1-5, with D perhaps matching TRBD1 (5 bases). The CDR3 loop is CASSSGRYSNQPQHF. The CDR3, as DNA: TGTGCCAGCAGCTCGGGACGGTATAGCAATCAGCCCCAGCATTTT.